A selection of T cell receptor beta chains follows, all from one sample in a study of T cell changes during pregnancy in multiple sclerosis. Data came from immunoSEQ multiplex PCR; TCRdb stores just in-frame clones and leaves some out. The sample records nearly 70,000 clones, 90% to 95% being singletons. This material consisted of peripheral blood, taken in the second trimester of pregnancy. Every receptor here comes from a female donor in good health, enrolled as a control in a pregnancy study. Both conserved end residues are part of each CDR3. The D gene is left open where the match is weak. Rows may omit the clone size; those that give it use once, few, many or a size class.

d_gene | abundance | j_gene | v_gene | CDR3nt | CDR3aa
- | few | TRBJ1-5 | TRBV6-1 | TGTGCCAGCAGTGAGGAAGGCGGGGCCAGTCAGCCCCAGCATTTT | CASSEEGGASQPQHF
TRBD1 | - | TRBJ1-2 | TRBV28 | TGTGCCAGCATTTTACAGACAGGGGTCGGCTACACCTTC | CASILQTGVGYTF
TRBD2 | once | TRBJ2-3 | TRBV7-3 | TGTGCCAGCAGCTCGCTAGAGCGGGGGGGGGCAGATACGCAGTATTTT | CASSSLERGGADTQYF
TRBD1 | - | TRBJ1-1 | TRBV28 | TGTGCCAGCAGTCTTCCCCGGACAGGGAAGGACACTGAAGCTTTCTTT | CASSLPRTGKDTEAFF
TRBD1 | few | TRBJ1-1 | TRBV29-1 | TGCAGCGGCCAACAGGGGGTTGGCACTGAAGCTTTCTTT | CSGQQGVGTEAFF
TRBD2 | once | TRBJ2-2 | TRBV6-4 | TGTGCCAGCAGTGGCGGGAGCACCGGGGAGCTGTTTTTT | CASSGGSTGELFF
- | few | TRBJ1-1 | TRBV14 | TGTGCCAGCAGCCAAGCAGGGGCGCTTAACACTGAAGCTTTCTTT | CASSQAGALNTEAFF
TRBD1 | - | TRBJ2-3 | TRBV5-4 | TGTGCCAGCAGGTCCGAGGGGGCTAGCACAGATACGCAGTATTTT | CASRSEGASTDTQYF
- | - | TRBJ2-7 | TRBV13 | TGTGCCAGCAGCTACAGAGGGCCCTACGAGCAGTACTTC | CASSYRGPYEQYF
- | once | TRBJ2-1 | TRBV14 | TGTGCCAGCAGCCAAGATCTCAATGAGCAGTTCTTC | CASSQDLNEQFF
- | - | TRBJ1-5 | TRBV27 | TGTGCCAGCAGTTTATCGTATAACTCAGGGAATCAGCCCCAGCATTTT | CASSLSYNSGNQPQHF
- | - | TRBJ2-1 | TRBV21-1 | TGTGCCAGCAGCAAGATCCTAGCGGGGGAGGCTGACAATGAGCAGTTCTTC | CASSKILAGEADNEQFF
TRBD1 | - | TRBJ1-1 | TRBV19 | TGTGCCAGTAGTATACGGACAGGTGGAAGAAACACTGAAGCTTTCTTT | CASSIRTGGRNTEAFF
TRBD2 | - | TRBJ2-2 | TRBV19 | TGTGCCAGTAGTCGGCTAGCGGGGAACACCGGGGAGCTGTTTTTT | CASSRLAGNTGELFF
- | - | TRBJ1-5 | TRBV2 | TGTGCCAGCAGTGAACAGGGAGGGGGCAATCAGCCCCAGCATTTT | CASSEQGGGNQPQHF
- | - | TRBJ2-1 | TRBV7-3 | TGTGCCAGCAGCTTAAGGGACTGGAATGAGCAGTTCTTC | CASSLRDWNEQFF
- | - | TRBJ2-7 | TRBV6-5 | TGTGCCAGCAGTTACGCAGGGATAAGGGACGAGCAGTACTTC | CASSYAGIRDEQYF
TRBD1 | - | TRBJ2-5 | TRBV2 | TGTGCCAGCAGTGAATGGCAGGGGGACAGAGAGACCCAGTACTTC | CASSEWQGDRETQYF
- | - | TRBJ2-7 | TRBV25-1 | TGTGCCAGCAGTACCCCCGGGACACACGAGCAGTACTTC | CASSTPGTHEQYF
TRBD1 | - | TRBJ1-5 | TRBV6-5 | TGTGCCAGCAGACAGGGGGCCTATCAGCCCCAGCATTTT | CASRQGAYQPQHF
- | - | TRBJ1-2 | TRBV2 | TGTGCCAGCAGTCCTGTGGATCCCGGGACTGAATATGGCTACACCTTC | CASSPVDPGTEYGYTF
- | medium-sized | TRBJ1-4 | TRBV15 | TGTGCCACCAGCAGAGATCGCGGGGTCCGCCAAAAACTGTTTTTT | CATSRDRGVRQKLFF
- | - | TRBJ1-2 | TRBV7-2 | TGTGCCAGCAGCTTAGTCAGGGGAGCTAACTATGGCTACACCTTC | CASSLVRGANYGYTF
TRBD1 | - | TRBJ1-1 | TRBV4-3 | TGCGCCAGCAGCCCACTAACCGGGACAGGTGGGACTGAAGCTTTCTTT | CASSPLTGTGGTEAFF
TRBD1 | - | TRBJ2-7 | TRBV7-6 | TGTGCCAGCAGCAAACAGGGGGCCGTCTACGAGCAGTACTTC | CASSKQGAVYEQYF
- | - | TRBJ1-3 | TRBV28 | TGTGCCAGCTTAGCCCCGCGGAGCTCTGGAAACACCATATATTTT | CASLAPRSSGNTIYF
- | once | TRBJ1-6 | TRBV27 | TGTGCCAGCAGTTATGCGGTCAATTCACCCCTCCACTTT | CASSYAVNSPLHF
- | - | TRBJ2-7 | TRBV14 | TGTGCCAGCAGCCCCCTTGACACCACCTCCTACGAGCAGTACTTC | CASSPLDTTSYEQYF
- | - | TRBJ1-2 | TRBV28 | TGTGCCAGCAGTTTACGGCAGGTTGTCAATGGCTACACCTTC | CASSLRQVVNGYTF
TRBD1 | - | TRBJ1-1 | TRBV6-1 | TGTGCCAGCAGTGAAAACAGGGGGAGAAAAAGTGAAGCTTTCTTT | CASSENRGRKSEAFF
- | - | TRBJ1-6 | TRBV19 | TGTGCCAGTAGTAGAAACGGGGTTGGCTCCTATAATTCACCCCTCCACTTT | CASSRNGVGSYNSPLHF
- | - | TRBJ1-2 | TRBV5-5 | TGTGCCAGCAGCTTGTACGGGGGGGCGACCTTCGGCTACACCTTC | CASSLYGGATFGYTF
- | - | TRBJ1-1 | TRBV28 | TGTGCCAGCAGTTCTGGACAGAACACTGAAGCTTTCTTT | CASSSGQNTEAFF
- | - | TRBJ1-5 | TRBV7-9 | TGTGCCAGCAGCTTAGAAGGCGGAGCACTTAGCAATCAGCCCCAGCATTTT | CASSLEGGALSNQPQHF
- | - | TRBJ2-3 | TRBV5-1 | TGCGCCAGCAGCTTGAATTCTGGGCAGGGGACAGATACGCAGTATTTT | CASSLNSGQGTDTQYF
TRBD1 | - | TRBJ2-7 | TRBV28 | TGTGCCAGCAGCTGGGGACAGGGAAACGAGCAGTACTTC | CASSWGQGNEQYF
TRBD1 | - | TRBJ2-2 | TRBV27 | TGTGCCAGCAGTGCGGGACAGGGGAACACCGGGGAGCTGTTTTTT | CASSAGQGNTGELFF
- | - | TRBJ1-2 | TRBV10-2 | TGCGCCAGCAGTGGGACCCCCGATGGAGGTGGCTACACCTTC | CASSGTPDGGGYTF
- | - | TRBJ1-1 | TRBV10-3 | TGTGCCATCACCTCGGGGGAAGTCACTGAAGCTTTCTTT | CAITSGEVTEAFF
- | - | TRBJ1-1 | TRBV30 | TGTGCCTGGGATCTGATGGGGGGGTCCACTGAAGCTTTCTTT | CAWDLMGGSTEAFF